The text below deals with one TCR beta chain. The antigen is undetermined. The sample comes from a study of cytomegalovirus exposure and HLA in healthy donors. Study-level information: Out of a few hundred genotyped donors, about 76% belonged to the Caucasian-associated ancestry cluster.

A multiplex PCR was run with 60 Vbeta primers and 13 Jbeta primers. Method: immunoSEQ multiplex PCR; TCRdb's copy keeps in-frame clones and lacks some. The sample carries 210,000 or so clones, over 65% recorded once. Notes on the study in general: 150 or so TCR beta chains were listed as cytomegalovirus-associated. Later on, an analysis found that several of the most significant clusters appeared to be linked to common viral pathogens, which included parvovirus B19.

Germline V CDR1 and CDR2: SGHRS, YFSETQ. V lost 2 bases, J lost 7 bases, and 18 bases lay in between. CDR3 length: 15 residues. The chain links TRBV5-1 to TRBJ1-2; the D gene is possibly TRBD1 (6 bases). The TCR sequence derives from a woman in her fifties or sixties in good health and CMV-seropositive. The sequencing sample was made of PBMCs. This chain's CDR3 is CASSFLAGAPGGYTF. CDR3 in DNA: TGCGCCAGCAGCTTCCTGGCAGGGGCGCCCGGTGGCTACACCTTC.